This T cell receptor beta chain was observed in a study of regulatory T cells in long-lasting Graves disease. Building the TCR beta libraries relied on iRepertoire HTBI primers, and CDR3 regions underwent Arm-PCR. TCRdb itself ran the multiplex PCR reads through MiXCR, one entry per CDR3 protein. The repertoire consists of approximately 400,000 distinct CDR3 sequences, with around 16% occurring once and the leading ten covering under 9%. This clonotype was detected only a few times. Time point defined: newly diagnosed GD, antithyroid drugs for less than 3 months. Construction of the TCR library relied on RNA isolated from PBMCs. Trimming shortened V by 1 base and J by 3 bases, and 11 bases separated the two germline ends. Per germline, CDR1 SGHKS and CDR2 YYEKEE (reference sequence). This CDR3 spans 14 amino acids. The same sample was also studied in work on T cells in Graves' hyperthyroidism and ophthalmopathy.

This TCR derives from a woman aged 40 to 50 with Graves disease. Source: peripheral blood mononuclear cells (PBMCs), taken at new diagnosis, from a patient treated with antithyroid drugs. The rearrangement uses TRBV5-5 and TRBJ2-7; D is perhaps TRBD2 (5 bases). The CDR3 is CASSLITGSYEQYF. The CDR3 nucleotides read TGTGCCAGCAGCTTGATTACGGGGAGCTACGAGCAGTACTTC. Full variable domain (remainder filled in from reference TRBV5-5 and TRBJ2-7): DAGVTQSPTHLIKTRGQQVTLRCSPISGHKSVSWYQQVLGQGPQFIFQYYEKEERGRGNFPDRFSARQFPNYSSELNVNALLLGDSALYLCASSLITGSYEQYFGPGTRLTVT.